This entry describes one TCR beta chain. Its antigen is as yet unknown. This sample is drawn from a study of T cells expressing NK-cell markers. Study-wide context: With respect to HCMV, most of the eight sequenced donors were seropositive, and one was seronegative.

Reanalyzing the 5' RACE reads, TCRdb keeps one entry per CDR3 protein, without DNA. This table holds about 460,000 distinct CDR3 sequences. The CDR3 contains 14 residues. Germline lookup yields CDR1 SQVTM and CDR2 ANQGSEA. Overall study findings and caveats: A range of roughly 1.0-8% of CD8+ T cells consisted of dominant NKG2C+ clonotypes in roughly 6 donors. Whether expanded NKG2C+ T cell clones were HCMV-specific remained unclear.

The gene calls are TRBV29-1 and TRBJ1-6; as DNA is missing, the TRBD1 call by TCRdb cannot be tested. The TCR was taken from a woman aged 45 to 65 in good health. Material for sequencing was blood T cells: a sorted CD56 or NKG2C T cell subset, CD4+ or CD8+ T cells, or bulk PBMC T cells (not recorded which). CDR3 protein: CSVVPDRNNSPLHF.